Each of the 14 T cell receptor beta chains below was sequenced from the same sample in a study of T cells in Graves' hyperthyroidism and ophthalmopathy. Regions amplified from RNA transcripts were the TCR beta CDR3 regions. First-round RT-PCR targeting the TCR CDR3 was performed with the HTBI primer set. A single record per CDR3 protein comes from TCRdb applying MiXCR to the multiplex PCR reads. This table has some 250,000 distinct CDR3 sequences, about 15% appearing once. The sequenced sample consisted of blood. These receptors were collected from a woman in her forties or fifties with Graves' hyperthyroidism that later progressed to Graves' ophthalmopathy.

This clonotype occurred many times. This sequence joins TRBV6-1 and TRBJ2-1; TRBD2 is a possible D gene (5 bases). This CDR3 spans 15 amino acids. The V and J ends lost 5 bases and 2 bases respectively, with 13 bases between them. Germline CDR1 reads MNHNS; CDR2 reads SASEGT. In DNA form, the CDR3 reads TGTGCCAGCAGTTGGACTGTCCGGACCTACAATGAGCAGTTCTTC. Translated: CASSWTVRTYNEQFF.

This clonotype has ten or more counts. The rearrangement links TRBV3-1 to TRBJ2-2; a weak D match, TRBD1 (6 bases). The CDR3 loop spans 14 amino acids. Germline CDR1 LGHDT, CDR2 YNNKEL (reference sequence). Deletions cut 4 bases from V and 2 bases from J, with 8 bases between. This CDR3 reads CASSRQVNTGELFF. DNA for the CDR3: TGTGCCAGCAGCCGACAGGTTAACACCGGGGAGCTGTTTTTT.

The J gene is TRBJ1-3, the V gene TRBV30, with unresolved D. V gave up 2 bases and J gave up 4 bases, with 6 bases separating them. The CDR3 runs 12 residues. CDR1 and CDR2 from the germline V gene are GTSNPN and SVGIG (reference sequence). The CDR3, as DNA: TGTGCCTGGAGTCTCCGAGGAAACACCATATATTTT. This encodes CAWSLRGNTIYF.

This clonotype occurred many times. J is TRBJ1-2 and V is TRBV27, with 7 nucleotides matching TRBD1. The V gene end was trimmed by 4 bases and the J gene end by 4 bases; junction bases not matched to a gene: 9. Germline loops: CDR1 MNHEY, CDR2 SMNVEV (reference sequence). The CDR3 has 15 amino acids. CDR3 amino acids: CASSSRTGSLYGYTF. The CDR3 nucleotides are TGTGCCAGCAGTTCTCGGACAGGATCACTCTATGGCTACACCTTC.

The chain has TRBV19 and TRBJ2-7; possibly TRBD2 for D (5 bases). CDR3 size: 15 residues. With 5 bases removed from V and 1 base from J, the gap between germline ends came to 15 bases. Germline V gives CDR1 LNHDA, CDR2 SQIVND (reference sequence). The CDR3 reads CASSPGKGSSYEQYF. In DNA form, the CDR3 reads TGTGCCAGTAGTCCCGGGAAGGGCTCTTCCTACGAGCAGTACTTC.

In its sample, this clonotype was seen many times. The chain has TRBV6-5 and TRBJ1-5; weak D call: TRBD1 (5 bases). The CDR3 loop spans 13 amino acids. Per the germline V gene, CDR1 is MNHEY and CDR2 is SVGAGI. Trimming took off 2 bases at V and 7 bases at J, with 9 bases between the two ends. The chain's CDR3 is CASSYGRAQPQHF. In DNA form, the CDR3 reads TGTGCCAGCAGTTACGGCAGGGCCCAGCCCCAGCATTTT.

The chain's CDR3 is CASSWGINSPLHF. Written as DNA, the CDR3 is TGTGCCAGCAGCTGGGGGATTAATTCACCCCTCCACTTT. The chain recombines TRBV2 with TRBJ1-6; D might be TRBD1 (5 bases). The ends were cut back, 6 bases at V and 6 bases at J, with 9 bases in the middle. The germline CDR1 and CDR2 sequences are SNHLY and FYNNEI. This CDR3 region has 13 residues.

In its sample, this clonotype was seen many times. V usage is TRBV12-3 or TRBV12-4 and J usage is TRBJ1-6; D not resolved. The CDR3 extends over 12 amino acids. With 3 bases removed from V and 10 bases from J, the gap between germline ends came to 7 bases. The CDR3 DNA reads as TGTGCCAGCAGTTTTGAGCCCTCACCCCTCCACTTT. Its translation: CASSFEPSPLHF.

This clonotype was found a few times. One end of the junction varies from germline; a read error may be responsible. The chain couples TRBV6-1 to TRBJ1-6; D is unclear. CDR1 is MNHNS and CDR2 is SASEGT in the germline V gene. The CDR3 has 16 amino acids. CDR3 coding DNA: TGTGCCAGCAGTGACCGGACGGCCTCCTCTAATTCACCCCTCCACTTT. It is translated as CASSDRTASSNSPLHF.

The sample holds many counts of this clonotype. DNA for the CDR3: TGTGCCAGCAGTTACACGCAAGGACAGCTTGAAGCTTTCTTT. As protein: CASSYTQGQLEAFF. The chain recombines TRBV6-1 with TRBJ1-1, with D possibly being TRBD1 (6 bases). Trimming left V 5 bases short and J 7 bases short, with 17 bases between. Germline-derived CDR1 and CDR2 are MNHNS and SASEGT. This CDR3 is 14 amino acids long.

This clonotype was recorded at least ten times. The CDR3 reads CSAPHTTSQETQYF. CDR3 nucleotides: TGCAGTGCTCCTCACACTACATCACAAGAGACCCAGTACTTC. The J gene is TRBJ2-5, the V gene TRBV20-1; D gene ambiguous. The CDR3 length is 14 residues. With 5 bases removed from V and 2 bases from J, the gap between germline ends came to 15 bases. Germline CDR1 DFQATT, CDR2 SNEGSKA (reference sequence).

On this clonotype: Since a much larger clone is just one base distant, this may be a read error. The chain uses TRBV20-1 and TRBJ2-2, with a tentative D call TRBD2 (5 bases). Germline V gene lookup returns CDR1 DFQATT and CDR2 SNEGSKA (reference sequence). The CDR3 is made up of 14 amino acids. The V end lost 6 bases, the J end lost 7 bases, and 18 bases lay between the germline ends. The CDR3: CSALPLVGDGELFF. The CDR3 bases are TGCAGTGCCCTTCCACTAGTGGGAGACGGGGAGCTGTTTTTT.

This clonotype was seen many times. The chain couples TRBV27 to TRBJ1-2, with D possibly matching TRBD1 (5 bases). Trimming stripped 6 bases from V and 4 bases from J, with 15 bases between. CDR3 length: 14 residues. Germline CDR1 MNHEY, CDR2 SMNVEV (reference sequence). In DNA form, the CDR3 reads TGTGCCAGCAGATCCTCGATGGGACTCTATGGCTACACCTTC. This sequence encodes CASRSSMGLYGYTF.

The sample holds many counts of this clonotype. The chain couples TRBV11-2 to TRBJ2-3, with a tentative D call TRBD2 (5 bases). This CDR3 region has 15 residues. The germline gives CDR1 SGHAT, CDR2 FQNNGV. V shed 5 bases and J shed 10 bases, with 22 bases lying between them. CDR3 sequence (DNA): TGTGCCAGCAGCCCAGACCGAGGGCCTGAGGTTGCGCAGTATTTT. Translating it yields CASSPDRGPEVAQYF. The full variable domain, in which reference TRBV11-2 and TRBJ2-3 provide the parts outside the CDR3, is EAGVAQSPRYKIIEKRQSVAFWCNPISGHATLYWYQQILGQGPKLLIQFQNNGVVDDSQLPKDRFSAERLKGVDSTLKIQPAKLEDSAVYLCASSPDRGPEVAQYFGPGTRLTVL.